This TCR beta chain was recovered during a study of CD8+ T cells in alopecia areata listed by TCRdb under 2018. Turning to the overall study: The study used high-throughput TCRbeta sequencing to examine T cell clonal expansion in alopecia areata, in both the C3H/HeJ mouse model and human patients. The RNA source kit depended on sample type: the PAXgene miRNA kit for fixed scalp, the miRNeasy kit for PBMCs, and the RNeasy kit for mouse skin. In humans, TCRbeta sequencing was performed on scalp tissue and on sorted CD4+ and CD8+ peripheral blood T cells from healthy controls and from patients with patchy or totalis/universalis alopecia areata. Scalp clonality was compared across normal scalp (n=4), patchy alopecia areata scalp (n=8), and alopecia totalis/universalis scalp (n=8). Amplification of TCRbeta CDR3 regions was done by immunoSEQ multiplex PCR using 35 Vbeta forward primers and 13 Jbeta reverse primers. Broad study findings and their caveats: TCR sequences shared between patients were less clear than in mice, possibly partly because of HLA diversity in the patient population. Unlike mouse skin, which is dominated by gammadelta T cells, normal human skin has resident alphabeta T cells that are also sequenced, and this complicates analysis of the scalp TCR repertoire. Compared with normal scalp, lesional scalp, particularly in alopecia totalis/universalis, had higher clonality and more expanded CD8+ clones, which suggests antigenic drive.

Concerning this clone: Its antigen specificity is not known. Base quality data are lacking; no much larger clone is found one base away.

PBMCs were separated by density centrifugation and stained for CD3, CD4 and CD8, after which CD4+ and CD8+ T cells were sorted on a FACSAria. Scalp biopsies and blood samples were obtained from unaffected controls. Its CDR3 holds 10 amino acids, cysteine through phenylalanine. Only CDR3 DNA remains: 30 bases, in frame from the first base. Looking up the germline V gene (reference sequence) yields CDR1 GTSNPN and CDR2 SVGIG. Cut back by 6 bases and 12 bases, the V and J ends lie 15 bases apart. Libraries were prepared through the immunoSEQ multiplex PCR assay. For TCR sequencing, RNA was extracted from every sample and reverse transcribed into cDNA to serve as template. First-strand cDNA was synthesized using SuperScript III with a 2:1 mix of oligo-dT and random hexamers. Amplification bias was assessed with a synthetic immune receptor repertoire, and residual bias was removed computationally. The paper's data handling went like this. Raw reads were preprocessed for error removal, and CDR3 was defined according to IMGT conventions as running from the conserved cysteine to phenylalanine. Clonality was calculated as 1 minus Shannon entropy normalized by log2 of the number of productive unique TCRs. Whether scalp clones were CD4 or CD8 was inferred by matching scalp TCRbeta sequences against CD4 and CD8 repertoires sorted from blood. TCRdb took this table from immuneACCESS and kept in-frame rearrangements with V and J called. Such tables lack part of the clones; where checked against another copy, unresolved V genes explain under half of the gap, and the rest is unexplained. That table gives V, J and clone size, and the DNA gave D and trimming. Here the sample has 150,000 to 200,000 clones; about three fifths occur a single time. The leading ten clones occupy 4% to 5.5% of the sample.

Sequences were obtained from CD4+ T cells sorted from blood. The sequence links TRBV30 to TRBJ2-7, with the identity of the D gene unclear. This receptor was obtained from a human donor in good health. In nucleotides, the sequence is TGTGCCTGCCCGGCGGTAGAGGTGTACTTC. Its protein product is CACPAVEVYF. With all but the CDR3 taken from the reference TRBV30 and TRBJ2-7 genes, the full variable domain is: SQTIHQWPATLVQPVGSPLSLECTVEGTSNPNLYWYRQAAGRGLQLLFYSVGIGQISSEVPQNLSASRPQDRQFILSSKKLLLSDSGFYLCACPAVEVYFGPGTRLTVT.